The present TCR beta chain was sequenced within a study of T cells in Graves' hyperthyroidism and ophthalmopathy. Study-wide findings and caveats: Most thyroid-expanded clonotypes above 0.001 were also found in blood. Ophthalmopathy cases were set apart from stable hyperthyroidism by a 13 V-J model.

Germline V lookup: CDR1 MRHNA, CDR2 SNTAGT. Trimming at V came to 5 bases and at J to 5 bases, leaving 5 bases not matched to a gene. CDR3 size: 14 residues. Graves' hyperthyroidism is called stable when ophthalmopathy does not progress within 18 months. Together with thyroid ultrasound, orbital computed tomography, serum thyroxine and TRAb, clinical symptoms were used for diagnoses. Amplification of TCR beta CDR3 regions used RNA as the template. The primer set for the first-round RT-PCR of the TCR CDR3 was HTBI. In TCRdb, the multiplex PCR reads were re-called with MiXCR into one record per CDR3 protein. Of about 580,000 distinct CDR3 sequences listed, approximately 44% were seen once; the top ten hold about 8.3%. This clonotype was observed a handful of times. The antigen is unknown. This CDR3 fails to terminate in the conserved phenylalanine or tryptophan, so it likely reflects a read error.

This clonotype was obtained from a young woman with Graves' hyperthyroidism. This chain joins TRBV6-4 and TRBJ1-1, with 10 bases lining up with TRBD1. The sample consisted of peripheral blood or thyroid tissue (not recorded which). In nucleotides, the CDR3 is TGTGCCAGCAGTTCCGGGACAGGGGTAACTGAAGCTTTCTCT. Protein: CASSSGTGVTEAFS.